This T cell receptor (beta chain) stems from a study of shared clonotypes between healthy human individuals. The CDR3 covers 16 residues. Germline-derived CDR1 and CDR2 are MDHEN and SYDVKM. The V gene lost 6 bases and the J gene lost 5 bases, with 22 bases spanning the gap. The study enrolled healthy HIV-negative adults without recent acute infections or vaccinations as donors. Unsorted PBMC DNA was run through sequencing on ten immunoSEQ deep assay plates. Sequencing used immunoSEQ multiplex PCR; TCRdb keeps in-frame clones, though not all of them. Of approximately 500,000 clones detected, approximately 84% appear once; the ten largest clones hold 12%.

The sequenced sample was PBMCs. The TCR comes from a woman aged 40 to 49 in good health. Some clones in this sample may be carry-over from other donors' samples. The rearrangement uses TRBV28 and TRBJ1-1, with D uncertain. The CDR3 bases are TGTGCCAGCAGCCCTCCGACGAAGGGAGGCAGGACTGAAGCTTTCTTT. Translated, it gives CASSPPTKGGRTEAFF.